What follows are 28 T cell receptor beta chains derived from one specimen sequenced in a study of OX40 agonist ivuxolimab in advanced cancers. The assay was immunoSEQ multiplex PCR, and TCRdb's table has in-frame clones only and misses some. Of approximately 40,000 clones listed, 70% to 90% are singletons. Sample: CD4+ or CD8+ T cells sorted from blood, taken in a trial of the OX40 agonist ivuxolimab. The receptors here all came from an adult with an advanced solid tumor such as melanoma, head and neck, liver or kidney cancer.

The CDR3 reads CASSETRTGTGELFF. The CDR3 coding sequence is TGTGCCAGCAGTGAAACCAGGACAGGCACCGGGGAGCTGTTTTTT. The chain uses TRBV2 and TRBJ2-2; the match to TRBD1 covers 7 bases. The ends lost 2 bases at V and 4 bases at J; junction bases unmatched: 4. CDR3 size: 15 residues. Germline V CDR1 and CDR2: SNHLY, FYNNEI.

This clone has only a few counts. This rearrangement joins TRBV25-1 to TRBJ2-5, with TRBD1 as a possible D gene (6 bases). The germline gives CDR1 MGHDK, CDR2 SYGVNS. This CDR3 has 13 residues. Trimming took off 3 bases at V and 4 bases at J, with 9 bases between the two ends. The CDR3, as DNA: TGTGCCAGCAGTGAGGGGGCCCGAGAGACCCAGTACTTC. The encoded protein is CASSEGARETQYF. The complete variable domain, with remaining parts taken from reference TRBV25-1 and TRBJ2-5, reads EADIYQTPRYLVIGTGKKITLECSQTMGHDKMYWYQQDPGMELHLIHYSYGVNSTEKGDLSSESTVSRIRTEHFPLTLESARPSHTSQYLCASSEGARETQYFGPGTRLLVL.

The table lists this clone with a count of one. V usage is TRBV2 and J usage is TRBJ1-5, with 7 bases matching TRBD1. In germline, CDR1 is SNHLY, CDR2 FYNNEI. V was pared by 6 bases and J by 0 bases, with 5 bases of the junction left unmatched. The length of the CDR3 is 15 residues. CDR3 coding DNA: TGTGCCAGCAGCCCCGGACAGGTTAGCAATCAGCCCCAGCATTTT. Protein sequence: CASSPGQVSNQPQHF.

V is TRBV2 and J is TRBJ2-7; TRBD2 matches at 14 bases. The ends lost 8 bases at V and 6 bases at J; junction bases unmatched: 6. The CDR3 spans 14 residues. Germline lookup yields CDR1 SNHLY and CDR2 FYNNEI. The CDR3 coding sequence is TGTGCCAGCGGAGGGACTAGCGGGAGATCCGAGCAGTACTTC. This translates into CASGGTSGRSEQYF.

The V and J genes are TRBV7-9 and TRBJ2-1; D tentatively reads TRBD1 or TRBD2 (5 bases each). Trimming took off 8 bases at V and 5 bases at J, with 13 bases between the two ends. The CDR3 totals 13 residues. In germline, CDR1 is SEHNR, CDR2 FQNEAQ (reference sequence). This CDR3 is CASVPGTNNEQFF. The CDR3, as DNA: TGTGCCAGCGTGCCCGGGACCAACAATGAGCAGTTCTTC.

The V and J genes are TRBV29-1 and TRBJ2-5; 8 nucleotides agree with TRBD1. CDR1 is SQVTM and CDR2 is ANQGSEA in the germline V gene. This CDR3 is built from 14 residues. Unmatched junction bases numbered 9, after V lost 7 bases and J lost 2 bases. The CDR3 region is CSGVGQGHQETQYF. The CDR3 coding sequence is TGCAGCGGGGTTGGACAGGGACATCAAGAGACCCAGTACTTC.

The sample holds one count of this clone. V and J are TRBV7-9 and TRBJ2-7, with 12 nucleotides matching TRBD1. In germline, CDR1 is SEHNR, CDR2 FQNEAQ (reference sequence). The V gene end was trimmed by 6 bases and the J gene end by 6 bases; junction bases not matched to a gene: 12. The CDR3 loop spans 16 amino acids. CDR3 DNA: TGTGCCAGCAGTCGCGACCCGGGACAGGGGGCAGGCGAGCAGTACTTC. It encodes CASSRDPGQGAGEQYF.

The chain is built from TRBV19 and TRBJ1-1, with 7 bases aligning to TRBD1. With 4 bases clipped from V and 1 base from J, the junction kept 6 bases outside the gene matches. The CDR3 length is 15 residues. Germline assignment: CDR1 LNHDA and CDR2 SQIVND (reference sequence). CDR3 coding DNA: TGTGCCAGTAGTAAGACGACAGGGCGGAACACTGAAGCTTTCTTT. It is translated as CASSKTTGRNTEAFF.

The chain recombines TRBV28 with TRBJ1-1, with TRBD1 identical over 8 bases. CDR3 length: 12 residues. The V gene end was trimmed by 2 bases and the J gene end by 12 bases; junction bases not matched to a gene: 5. Germline assignment: CDR1 MDHEN and CDR2 SYDVKM. The CDR3 nucleotides are TGTGCCAGCAGTTTACAGGGGGCCAGGTCTTTCTTT. Translating it yields CASSLQGARSFF.

The chain recombines TRBV18 with TRBJ2-3; D remains unclear. The CDR3 length is 12 residues. Germline CDR1 reads KGHSH; CDR2 reads LQKENI. V shed 3 bases and J shed 2 bases, with 3 bases lying between them. CDR3 nucleotides: TGTGCCAGCTCACCTAACACAGATACGCAGTATTTT. This sequence encodes CASSPNTDTQYF.

V is TRBV2 and J is TRBJ1-6; 7 bases align to TRBD1. The trim removed 7 bases at V and 1 base at J, leaving 4 bases unmatched. The CDR3 covers 15 residues. Germline-derived CDR1 and CDR2 are SNHLY and FYNNEI. The CDR3 sequence: CASIRDRSYNSPLHF. The DNA of the CDR3 is TGTGCCAGCATCCGGGACAGATCCTATAATTCACCCCTCCACTTT.

The genes are TRBV4-1 and TRBJ2-7; 7 bases fit TRBD2. Trimming cost V 4 bases and J 2 bases; bases outside gene matches: 11. This CDR3 comprises 16 residues. The germline V gene encodes CDR1 MGHRA and CDR2 YSYEKL. Written as DNA, the CDR3 is TGCGCCAGCAGCCGTTCTGGACCGGGACTAACCTACGAGCAGTACTTC. Translated: CASSRSGPGLTYEQYF.

The genes are TRBV6-5 and TRBJ1-4, with no clear D. This CDR3 has 15 amino acids. The ends were cut back, 0 bases at V and 2 bases at J, with 7 bases in the middle. Germline CDR1 reads MNHEY; CDR2 reads SVGAGI. The CDR3 region has the DNA TGTGCCAGCAGTTACTCGGGAGGCACTAATGAAAAACTGTTTTTT. It is translated as CASSYSGGTNEKLFF.

The chain joins TRBV7-9 to TRBJ2-7, with TRBD2 identical over 7 bases. The CDR3 consists of 17 residues. V was clipped by 4 bases and J by 2 bases; unmatched bases: 14. Germline V lookup: CDR1 SEHNR, CDR2 FQNEAQ (reference sequence). CDR3 region: CASSSIPRWDYTYEQYF. The CDR3 region has the DNA TGTGCCAGCAGCTCTATTCCGCGCTGGGACTACACCTACGAGCAGTACTTC. Drawing the rest from reference TRBV7-9 and TRBJ2-7, the complete variable domain is DTGVSQNPRHKITKRGQNVTFRCDPISEHNRLYWYRQTLGQGPEFLTYFQNEAQLEKSRLLSDRFSAERPKGSFSTLEIQRTEQGDSAMYLCASSSIPRWDYTYEQYFGPGTRLTVT.

This clone occurred once. This sequence joins TRBV7-9 and TRBJ2-5; 7 bases line up with TRBD1. Looked up from germline, CDR1 is SEHNR and CDR2 is FQNEAQ (reference sequence). Trimming cost V 5 bases and J 1 base; bases outside gene matches: 4. The CDR3 runs 14 residues. The CDR3 loop is CASSPGQAQETQYF. CDR3 nucleotide sequence: TGTGCCAGCAGCCCCGGACAGGCCCAAGAGACCCAGTACTTC.

V and J are TRBV19 and TRBJ2-2; TRBD2 is a possible D gene (5 bases). V was trimmed by 1 base and J by 4 bases, leaving 10 bases between them. Germline V CDR1 and CDR2: LNHDA, SQIVND (reference sequence). The CDR3 is 15 amino acids. DNA of the CDR3: TGTGCCAGTAGTATAGGTCGAGGGCCCACCGGGGAGCTGTTTTTT. Its protein product is CASSIGRGPTGELFF.

The chain recombines TRBV5-1 with TRBJ2-7; D perhaps matches TRBD1 (6 bases). This CDR3 has 15 amino acids. CDR1 is SGHRS, CDR2 YFSETQ, per germline. Trimming took 0 bases from V and 3 from J, leaving 13 bases between them. CDR3 bases: TGCGCCAGCAGCTTGGGCCCCAGGGGAGACTACGAGCAGTACTTC. This codes for CASSLGPRGDYEQYF.

This clone appeared once. The CDR3 protein is CASSILTGGAGEQYF. CDR3 bases: TGTGCCAGCAGCATCCTGACAGGGGGCGCGGGAGAGCAGTACTTC. V and J are TRBV5-6 and TRBJ2-7; the match to TRBD1 covers 10 bases. The J segment lost 7 bases and the V segment lost 4 bases, leaving 11 bases of the junction unmatched. CDR1 is SGHDT, CDR2 YYEEEE, per germline. The CDR3 has 15 amino acids.

The chain recombines TRBV6-6 with TRBJ1-1; D gene uncertain. There are 14 residues in the CDR3. CDR1 and CDR2 from the germline V gene are MNHNY and SVGAGI (reference sequence). V was cut by 3 bases and J by 4 bases, with 12 bases left in between. DNA for the CDR3: TGTGCCAGCAGTTATACGGGGTCGGGCACTGAAGCTTTCTTT. This sequence encodes CASSYTGSGTEAFF.

The chain recombines TRBV28 with TRBJ2-7, with TRBD1 matching 7 bases. V dropped 4 bases and J dropped 4; count of bases not matched to a gene: 13. The germline V gene has CDR1 MDHEN and CDR2 SYDVKM. The CDR3 loop spans 16 amino acids. CDR3 bases: TGTGCCAGCAGTTCGAGATTCCGGGACAGCTTGTACGAGCAGTACTTC. Translated, it gives CASSSRFRDSLYEQYF.

The V call is TRBV6-1, the J call TRBJ1-2; D perhaps matches TRBD1 (6 bases). From germline, CDR1 is MNHNS and CDR2 SASEGT. This CDR3 region has 14 residues. The V end was cut by 0 bases, the J end by 5 bases, with 10 bases between. The CDR3 DNA reads TGTGCCAGCAGTGAAGCTAGCAGGGGATATGGCTACACCTTC. Its protein product is CASSEASRGYGYTF.

The chain joins TRBV7-9 to TRBJ1-5; tentative D call: TRBD1 (6 bases). The V end was cut by 5 bases, the J end by 4 bases, with 15 bases between. The CDR3 covers 15 residues. From germline, CDR1 is SEHNR and CDR2 FQNEAQ (reference sequence). Written as DNA, the CDR3 is TGTGCCAGCAGCCCTACTACAGGGACTAATCAGCCCCAGCATTTT. This encodes CASSPTTGTNQPQHF.

This chain connects TRBV19 to TRBJ2-5; 7 nucleotides match TRBD1. CDR1 is LNHDA, CDR2 SQIVND, per germline (reference sequence). The CDR3 contains 16 residues. The V and J ends lost 4 bases and 5 bases, in that order; junction bases with no gene match: 13. CDR3 coding DNA: TGTGCCAGTAGTAAGGGGGCCCGGGGTCCCTGGGAGACCCAGTACTTC. Amino acid sequence: CASSKGARGPWETQYF.

The gene calls are TRBV5-4 and TRBJ1-5; D is unresolved. V dropped 1 base and J dropped 0 bases, with 8 bases sitting between them. The CDR3 has 15 amino acids. The germline V gene encodes CDR1 SGHNT and CDR2 YYREEE (reference sequence). The CDR3 spells CASSLPEDSNQPQHF. As DNA, the CDR3 is TGTGCCAGCAGCTTGCCGGAGGATAGCAATCAGCCCCAGCATTTT.

The genes are TRBV5-1 and TRBJ1-6; possible D gene TRBD1, 5 bases. The germline V and J ends were trimmed by 4 bases and 6 bases, with 14 bases remaining between them. The length of the CDR3 is 15 residues. CDR1 and CDR2 (germline): SGHRS, YFSETQ. CDR3 sequence reads: CASSEVGVGNSPLHF. DNA of the CDR3: TGCGCCAGCAGCGAGGTAGGGGTAGGTAATTCACCCCTCCACTTT.

The genes are TRBV2 and TRBJ2-3, with D hard to call. Per the germline V gene, CDR1 is SNHLY and CDR2 is FYNNEI. This CDR3 is built from 13 residues. The V end lost 2 bases, the J end lost 1 base, and 4 bases lay between the germline ends. The CDR3 loop is CASSETGTDTQYF. The CDR3 region has the DNA TGTGCCAGCAGTGAAACAGGCACAGATACGCAGTATTTT.

The genes are TRBV6-1 and TRBJ2-4, with D unclear. The germline V and J ends were trimmed by 4 bases and 0 bases, with 13 bases remaining between them. The CDR3 contains 16 residues. The V gene's germline CDR1 is MNHNS and CDR2 SASEGT. CDR3 in DNA: TGTGCCAGCAGTGGCCAGCGTGAAATAGCCAAAAACATTCAGTACTTC. The encoded protein is CASSGQREIAKNIQYF.

The chain uses TRBV5-1 and TRBJ1-4; D is ambiguous. Germline V gene lookup returns CDR1 SGHRS and CDR2 YFSETQ. Between the trimmed V and J ends, which lost 0 bases and 5 bases, there was a span of 14 bases. This CDR3 has 16 amino acids. CDR3 DNA sequence: TGCGCCAGCAGCTTGGGTTTACAGCGTACGAATGAAAAACTGTTTTTT. Encoded protein: CASSLGLQRTNEKLFF.